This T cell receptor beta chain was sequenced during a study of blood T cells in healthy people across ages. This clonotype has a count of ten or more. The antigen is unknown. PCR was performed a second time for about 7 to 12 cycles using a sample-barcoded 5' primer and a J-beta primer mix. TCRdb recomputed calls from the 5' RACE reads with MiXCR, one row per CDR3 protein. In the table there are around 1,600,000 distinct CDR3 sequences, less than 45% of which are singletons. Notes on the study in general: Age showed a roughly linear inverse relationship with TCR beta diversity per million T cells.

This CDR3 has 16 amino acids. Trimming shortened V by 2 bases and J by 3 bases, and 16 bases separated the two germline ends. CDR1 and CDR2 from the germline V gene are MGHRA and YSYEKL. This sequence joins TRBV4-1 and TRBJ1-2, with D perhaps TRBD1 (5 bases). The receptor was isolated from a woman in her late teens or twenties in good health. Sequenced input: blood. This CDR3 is CASSQTFGRQYYGYTF. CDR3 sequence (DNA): TGCGCCAGCAGCCAAACTTTTGGGCGACAGTACTATGGCTACACCTTC.